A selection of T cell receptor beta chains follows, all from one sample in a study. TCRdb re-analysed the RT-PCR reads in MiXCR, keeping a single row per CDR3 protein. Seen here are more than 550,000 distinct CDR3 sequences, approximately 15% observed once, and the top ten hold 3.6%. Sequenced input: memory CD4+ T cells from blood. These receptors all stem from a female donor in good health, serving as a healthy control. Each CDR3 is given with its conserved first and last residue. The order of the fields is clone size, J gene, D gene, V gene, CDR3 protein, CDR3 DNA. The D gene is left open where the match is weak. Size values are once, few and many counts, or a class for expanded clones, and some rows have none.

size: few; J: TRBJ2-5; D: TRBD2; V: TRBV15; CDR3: CATSNLAGGSETQYF; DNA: TGTGCCACCAGCAACTTAGCGGGAGGTTCCGAGACCCAGTACTTC
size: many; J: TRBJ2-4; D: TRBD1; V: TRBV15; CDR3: CATSTGTGGLGAIQYF; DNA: TGTGCCACCAGCACCGGGACAGGGGGACTCGGGGCCATTCAGTACTTC
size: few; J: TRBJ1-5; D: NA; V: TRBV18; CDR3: CASSPFLLVAGNQPQHF; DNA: TGTGCCAGCTCACCTTTCCTATTAGTAGCTGGGAATCAGCCCCAGCATTTT
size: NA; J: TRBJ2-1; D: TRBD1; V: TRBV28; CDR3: CASHTGAQPSEQFF; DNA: TGTGCCAGTCACACAGGGGCGCAGCCAAGTGAGCAGTTCTTC
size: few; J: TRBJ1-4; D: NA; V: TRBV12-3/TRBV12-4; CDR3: CASSLEAQGGKLFF; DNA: TGTGCCAGCAGTTTAGAAGCCCAGGGTGGGAAACTGTTTTTT
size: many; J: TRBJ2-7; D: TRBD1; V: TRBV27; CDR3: CASGSQGARRGKQYF; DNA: TGTGCCAGCGGGTCACAGGGGGCGCGAAGGGGTAAGCAGTACTTC
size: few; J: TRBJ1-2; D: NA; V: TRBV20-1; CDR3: CSAPLGGGSLYGGYTF; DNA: TGCAGTGCCCCCCTTGGTGGCGGTTCCTTGTATGGAGGCTACACCTTC
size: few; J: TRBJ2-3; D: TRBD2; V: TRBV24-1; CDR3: CATSDPGTSGSYTDTQYF; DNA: TGTGCCACCAGTGATCCCGGGACTAGCGGAAGCTACACAGATACGCAGTATTTT
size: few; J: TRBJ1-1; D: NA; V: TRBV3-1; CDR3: CASSQAPGSRAFF; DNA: TGTGCCAGCAGCCAGGCCCCTGGCTCACGGGCTTTCTTT
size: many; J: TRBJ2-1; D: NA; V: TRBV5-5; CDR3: CASSLFADNEQFF; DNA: TGTGCCAGCAGCTTGTTTGCGGACAATGAGCAGTTCTTC
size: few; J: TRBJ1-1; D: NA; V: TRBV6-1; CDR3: CASTLQLYTEAFF; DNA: TGTGCCAGCACTTTGCAGCTTTACACTGAAGCTTTCTTT
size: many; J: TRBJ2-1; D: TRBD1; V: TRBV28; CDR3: CASSPGTASYNEQFF; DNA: TGTGCCAGCAGTCCCGGGACAGCCTCCTACAATGAGCAGTTCTTC
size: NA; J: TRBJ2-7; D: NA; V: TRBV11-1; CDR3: CASSLGKRDEQYF; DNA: TGTGCCAGCAGCTTAGGTAAACGCGACGAGCAGTACTTC
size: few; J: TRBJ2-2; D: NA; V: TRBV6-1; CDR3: CASSDPFRGSYTGELFF; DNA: TGTGCCAGCAGTGACCCGTTTCGCGGGTCCTACACCGGGGAGCTGTTTTTT
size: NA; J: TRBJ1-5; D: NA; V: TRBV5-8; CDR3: CAGGGFNQPQHF; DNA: TGTGCCGGAGGGGGATTCAATCAGCCCCAGCATTTT
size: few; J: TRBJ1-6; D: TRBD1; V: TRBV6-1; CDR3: CASSEGDRYNSPLHF; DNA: TGTGCCAGCAGTGAAGGGGACAGGTATAATTCACCCCTCCACTTT
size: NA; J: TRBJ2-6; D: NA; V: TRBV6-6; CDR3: CASSSRLPSSGANVLTF; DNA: TGTGCCAGCAGTTCCCGTCTCCCCAGTAGTGGGGCCAACGTCCTGACTTTC
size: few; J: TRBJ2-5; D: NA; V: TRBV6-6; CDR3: CASSYASAGEETQYF; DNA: TGTGCCAGCAGTTACGCCAGCGCAGGGGAAGAGACCCAGTACTTC
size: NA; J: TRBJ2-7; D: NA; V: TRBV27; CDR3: CASGEASYEQYF; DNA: TGTGCCAGCGGGGAGGCGTCCTACGAGCAGTACTTC
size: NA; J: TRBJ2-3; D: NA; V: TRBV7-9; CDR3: CASSQRIPTDTQYF; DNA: TGTGCCAGCAGCCAACGGATTCCCACAGATACGCAGTATTTT
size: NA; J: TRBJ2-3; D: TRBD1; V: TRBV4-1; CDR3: CASSLLVVTGGTDTQYF; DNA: TGCGCCAGCAGCCTCTTGGTGGTAACAGGGGGCACAGATACGCAGTATTTT
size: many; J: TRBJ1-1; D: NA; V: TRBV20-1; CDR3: CSAKGHGYTEAFF; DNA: TGCAGTGCTAAGGGACACGGGTACACTGAAGCTTTCTTT
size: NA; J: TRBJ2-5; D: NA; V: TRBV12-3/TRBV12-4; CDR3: CASSLSSGYSETQYF; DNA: TGTGCCAGCAGTTTGAGTAGCGGATATTCGGAGACCCAGTACTTC
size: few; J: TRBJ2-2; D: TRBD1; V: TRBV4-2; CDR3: CASSQDGTGRIGELFF; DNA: TGTGCCAGCAGCCAAGATGGGACAGGGAGAATCGGGGAGCTGTTTTTT
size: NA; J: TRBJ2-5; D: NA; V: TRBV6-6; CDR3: CASSLSGRIETQYF; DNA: TGTGCCAGCAGCCTATCGGGACGCATAGAGACCCAGTACTTC
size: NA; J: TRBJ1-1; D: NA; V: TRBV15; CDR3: CATSRDVGAPEAFF; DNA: TGTGCCACCAGCAGAGATGTGGGGGCCCCTGAAGCTTTCTTT
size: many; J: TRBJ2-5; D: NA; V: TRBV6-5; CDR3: CASSYSGLRQETQYF; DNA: TGTGCCAGCAGTTACTCAGGCCTTCGTCAAGAGACCCAGTACTTC
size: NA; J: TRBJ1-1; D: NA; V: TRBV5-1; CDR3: CASRDGAAGMNTEAFF; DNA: TGCGCCAGCAGGGACGGGGCCGCCGGCATGAACACTGAAGCTTTCTTT
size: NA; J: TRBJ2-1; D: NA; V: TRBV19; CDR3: CASSISSYNEQFF; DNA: TGTGCCAGTAGTATTAGCTCCTACAATGAGCAGTTCTTC
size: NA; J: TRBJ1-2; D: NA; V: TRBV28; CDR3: CASRRMGPGGYTF; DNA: TGTGCCAGCAGGCGTATGGGGCCGGGGGGCTACACCTTC
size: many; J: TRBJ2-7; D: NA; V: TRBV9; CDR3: CASSPSIGWAYEQYF; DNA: TGTGCCAGCAGCCCCTCTATCGGGTGGGCCTACGAGCAGTACTTC